This TCR beta chain was recorded in a study of T cell repertoires in cytomegalovirus infection. Study-wide findings and caveats: HLA-C-restricted TCR beta clonotypes specific for CMV led the ex vivo response. Carriage of CMV together with the relevant HLA was identifiable through cumulative public TCR beta family frequency.

Germline V gene sequence: CDR1 SNHLY, CDR2 FYNNEI. The CDR3 sequence is 16 residues long. V lost 1 base and J lost 0, with 10 bases in between. This clonotype has more than one count but fewer than ten. Its antigen is as yet unknown. Using its own MiXCR run on the reads, TCRdb lists one record per CDR3 protein. The table lists over 45,000 distinct CDR3 sequences, 20% to 25% of them singletons. The sequencing here drew on CD8+ T cells from cultured PBMCs, taken from culture after CMV antigen stimulation. The receptor was derived from a human donor in good health (CMV status not recorded). Some clones in this sample may be carry-over from other donors' samples. This chain links TRBV2 with TRBJ1-5, with D possibly being TRBD1 (5 bases). The CDR3 is CASSEGGGYSNQPQHF. CDR3 in DNA: TGTGCCAGCAGTGAAGGGGGGGGTTATAGCAATCAGCCCCAGCATTTT.